A selection of T cell receptor beta chains follows, all from one sample in a study of cytomegalovirus exposure and HLA in healthy donors. Sequenced by immunoSEQ multiplex PCR; TCRdb stores in-frame clones only, minus some. Among 150,000 to 180,000 clones listed, around 79% were seen once. Material: PBMCs. These receptors were taken from a man aged 18-30 years in good health and CMV-seronegative. CDR3s include the opening cysteine and the closing phenylalanine or tryptophan. D genes are given only for firm matches. Some rows have no size entry. The others give once, few or many, or a class for an expanded clone.

v_gene: TRBV11-3; j_gene: TRBJ2-7; abundance: -; d_gene: -; CDR3aa: CASSFGRIGFYEQYF; CDR3nt: TGTGCCAGCAGCTTTGGCAGGATAGGTTTCTACGAGCAGTACTTC
v_gene: TRBV29-1; j_gene: TRBJ2-7; abundance: -; d_gene: -; CDR3aa: CSVGLQRLSYEQYF; CDR3nt: TGCAGCGTTGGTCTGCAGAGACTCTCCTACGAGCAGTACTTC
v_gene: TRBV6-5; j_gene: TRBJ2-5; abundance: -; d_gene: -; CDR3aa: CASRVDSQETQYF; CDR3nt: TGTGCCAGCAGGGTGGACAGCCAAGAGACCCAGTACTTC
v_gene: TRBV4-1; j_gene: TRBJ2-5; abundance: -; d_gene: TRBD2; CDR3aa: CASSQEQRGAGWGNF; CDR3nt: TGCGCCAGCAGCCAAGAACAGCGGGGGGCCGGATGGGGGAACTTC
v_gene: TRBV7-9; j_gene: TRBJ1-5; abundance: -; d_gene: TRBD1; CDR3aa: CASSLTVGDREWNQPQHF; CDR3nt: TGTGCCAGCAGTCTTACGGTGGGGGACAGGGAATGGAATCAGCCCCAGCATTTT
v_gene: TRBV2; j_gene: TRBJ2-3; abundance: once; d_gene: -; CDR3aa: CASSRGGSTDTQYF; CDR3nt: TGTGCCAGCAGTAGGGGGGGCTCGACAGATACGCAGTATTTT
v_gene: TRBV29-1; j_gene: TRBJ2-3; abundance: -; d_gene: TRBD2; CDR3aa: CSSLPASGVHRDTQYF; CDR3nt: TGCAGCTCTCTTCCCGCTAGCGGGGTTCACCGGGATACGCAGTATTTT
v_gene: TRBV9; j_gene: TRBJ1-1; abundance: -; d_gene: -; CDR3aa: CASSVQGRTEAFF; CDR3nt: TGTGCCAGCAGCGTTCAGGGGAGAACTGAAGCTTTCTTT
v_gene: TRBV7-8; j_gene: TRBJ2-3; abundance: few; d_gene: -; CDR3aa: CASSPSPLPDTQYF; CDR3nt: TGTGCCAGCAGCCCGAGCCCTCTCCCAGATACGCAGTATTTT
v_gene: TRBV5-4; j_gene: TRBJ1-1; abundance: -; d_gene: -; CDR3aa: CASSLDHRETTEAFF; CDR3nt: TGTGCCAGCAGCTTGGACCACAGGGAGACGACTGAAGCTTTCTTT
v_gene: TRBV28; j_gene: TRBJ2-5; abundance: -; d_gene: TRBD2; CDR3aa: CASINSGSQPETQYF; CDR3nt: TGTGCCAGCATCAATAGCGGGTCACAACCTGAGACCCAGTACTTC
v_gene: TRBV11-2; j_gene: TRBJ1-1; abundance: few; d_gene: -; CDR3aa: CASSSAGFSGTEAFF; CDR3nt: TGTGCCAGCAGCTCTGCCGGATTCTCGGGCACTGAAGCTTTCTTT